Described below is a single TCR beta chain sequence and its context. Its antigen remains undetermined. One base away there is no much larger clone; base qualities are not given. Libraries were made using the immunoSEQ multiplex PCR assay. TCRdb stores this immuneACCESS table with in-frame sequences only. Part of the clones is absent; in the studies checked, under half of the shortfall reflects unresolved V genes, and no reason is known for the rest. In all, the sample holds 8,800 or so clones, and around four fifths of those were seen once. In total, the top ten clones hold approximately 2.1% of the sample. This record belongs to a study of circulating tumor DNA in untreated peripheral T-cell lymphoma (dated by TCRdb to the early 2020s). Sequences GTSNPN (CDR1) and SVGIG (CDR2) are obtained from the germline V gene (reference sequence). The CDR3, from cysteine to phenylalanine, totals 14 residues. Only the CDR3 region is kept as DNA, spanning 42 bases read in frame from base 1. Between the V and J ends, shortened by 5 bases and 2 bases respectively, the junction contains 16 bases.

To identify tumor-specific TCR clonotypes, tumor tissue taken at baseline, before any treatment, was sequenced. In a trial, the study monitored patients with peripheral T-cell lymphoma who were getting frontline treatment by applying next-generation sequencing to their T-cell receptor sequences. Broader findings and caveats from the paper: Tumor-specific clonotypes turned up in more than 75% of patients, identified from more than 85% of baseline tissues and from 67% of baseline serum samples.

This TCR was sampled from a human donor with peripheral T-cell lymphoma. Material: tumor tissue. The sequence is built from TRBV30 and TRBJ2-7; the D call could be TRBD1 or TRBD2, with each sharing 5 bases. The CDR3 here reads CAWGLMAGTYEQYF. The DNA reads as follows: TGTGCCTGGGGACTGATGGCAGGGACCTACGAGCAGTACTTC.